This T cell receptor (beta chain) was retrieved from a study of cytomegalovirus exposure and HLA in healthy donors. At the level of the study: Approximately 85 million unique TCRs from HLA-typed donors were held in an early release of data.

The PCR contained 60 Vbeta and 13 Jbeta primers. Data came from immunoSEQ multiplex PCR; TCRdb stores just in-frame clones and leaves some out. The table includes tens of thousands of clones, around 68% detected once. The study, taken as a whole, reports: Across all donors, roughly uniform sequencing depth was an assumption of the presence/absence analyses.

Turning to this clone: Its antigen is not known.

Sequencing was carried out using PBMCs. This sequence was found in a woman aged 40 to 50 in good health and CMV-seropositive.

CDR3 region: CASSLGLAGVGQETQYF. Here the CDR3 DNA reads TGCGCCAGCAGCTTGGGACTAGCGGGAGTAGGCCAAGAGACCCAGTACTTC. The chain combines TRBV5-1 with TRBJ2-5, with 12 bases identical to TRBD2. The CDR3 length is 17 residues. The germline V gene encodes CDR1 SGHRS and CDR2 YFSETQ. V was pared by 0 bases and J by 1 base, with 4 bases of the junction left unmatched. Complete variable domain (other parts from reference TRBV5-1 and TRBJ2-5): KAGVTQTPRYLIKTRGQQVTLSCSPISGHRSVSWYQQTPGQGLQFLFEYFSETQRNKGNFPGRFSGRQFSNSRSEMNVSTLELGDSALYLCASSLGLAGVGQETQYFGPGTRLLVL.